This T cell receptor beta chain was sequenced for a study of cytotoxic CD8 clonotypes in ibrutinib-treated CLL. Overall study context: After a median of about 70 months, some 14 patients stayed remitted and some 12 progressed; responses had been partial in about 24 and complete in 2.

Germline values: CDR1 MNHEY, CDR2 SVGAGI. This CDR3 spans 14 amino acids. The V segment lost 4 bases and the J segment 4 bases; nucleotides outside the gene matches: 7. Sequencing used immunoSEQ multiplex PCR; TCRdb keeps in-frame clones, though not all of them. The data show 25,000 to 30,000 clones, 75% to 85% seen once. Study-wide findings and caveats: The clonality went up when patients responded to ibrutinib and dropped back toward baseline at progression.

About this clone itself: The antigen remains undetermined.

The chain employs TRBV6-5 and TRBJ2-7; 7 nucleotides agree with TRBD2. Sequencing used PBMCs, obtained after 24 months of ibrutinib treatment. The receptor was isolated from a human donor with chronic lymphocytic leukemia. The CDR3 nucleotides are TGTGCCAGCAGTTTTCGGGGGGTGGTATACGAGCAGTACTTC. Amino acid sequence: CASSFRGVVYEQYF.